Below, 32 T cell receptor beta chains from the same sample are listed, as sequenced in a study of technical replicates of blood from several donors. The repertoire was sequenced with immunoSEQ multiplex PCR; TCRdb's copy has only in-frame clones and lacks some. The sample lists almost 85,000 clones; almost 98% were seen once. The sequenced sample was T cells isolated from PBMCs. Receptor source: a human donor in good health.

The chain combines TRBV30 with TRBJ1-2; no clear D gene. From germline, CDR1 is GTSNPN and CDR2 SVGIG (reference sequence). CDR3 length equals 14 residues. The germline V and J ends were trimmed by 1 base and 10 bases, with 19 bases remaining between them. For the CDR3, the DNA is TGTGCCTGGAGTGGGGGAGGGAGCGGGTCCGTCTACACCTTC. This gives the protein CAWSGGGSGSVYTF.

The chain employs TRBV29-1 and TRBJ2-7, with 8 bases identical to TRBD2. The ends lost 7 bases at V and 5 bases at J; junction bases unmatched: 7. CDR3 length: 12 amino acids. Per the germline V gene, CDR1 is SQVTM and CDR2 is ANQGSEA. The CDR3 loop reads CSARSGGNEQYF. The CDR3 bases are TGCAGCGCCAGATCGGGGGGGAACGAGCAGTACTTC.

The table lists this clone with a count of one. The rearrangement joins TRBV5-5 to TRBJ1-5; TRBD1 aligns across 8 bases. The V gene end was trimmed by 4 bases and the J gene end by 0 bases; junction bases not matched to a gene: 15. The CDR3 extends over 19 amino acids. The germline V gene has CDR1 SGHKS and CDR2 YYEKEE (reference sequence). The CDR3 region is CASSTRDRTTLSSNQPQHF. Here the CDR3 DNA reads TGTGCCAGCAGCACCCGGGACAGGACCACTTTAAGTAGCAATCAGCCCCAGCATTTT. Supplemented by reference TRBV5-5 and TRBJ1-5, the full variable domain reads DAGVTQSPTHLIKTRGQQVTLRCSPISGHKSVSWYQQVLGQGPQFIFQYYEKEERGRGNFPDRFSARQFPNYSSELNVNALLLGDSALYLCASSTRDRTTLSSNQPQHFGDGTRLSIL.

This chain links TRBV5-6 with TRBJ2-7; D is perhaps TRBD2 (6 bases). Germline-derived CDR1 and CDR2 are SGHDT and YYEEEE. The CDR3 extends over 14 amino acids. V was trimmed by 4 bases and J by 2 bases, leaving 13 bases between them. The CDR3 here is CASSDRDSPYEQYF. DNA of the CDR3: TGTGCCAGCAGCGACCGGGACTCCCCCTACGAGCAGTACTTC.

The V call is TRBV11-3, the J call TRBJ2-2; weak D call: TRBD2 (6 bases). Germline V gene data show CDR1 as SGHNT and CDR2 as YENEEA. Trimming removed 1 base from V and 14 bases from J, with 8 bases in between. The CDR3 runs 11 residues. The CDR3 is CASSLAGELFF. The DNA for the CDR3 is TGTGCCAGCAGCTTAGCGGGAGAACTGTTTTTT.

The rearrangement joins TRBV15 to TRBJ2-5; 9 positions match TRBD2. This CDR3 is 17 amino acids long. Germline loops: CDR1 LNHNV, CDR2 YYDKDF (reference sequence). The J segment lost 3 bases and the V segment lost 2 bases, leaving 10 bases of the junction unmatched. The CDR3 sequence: CATSRRLAALREETQYF. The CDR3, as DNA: TGTGCCACCAGCAGACGACTAGCGGCGTTGAGGGAAGAGACCCAGTACTTC.

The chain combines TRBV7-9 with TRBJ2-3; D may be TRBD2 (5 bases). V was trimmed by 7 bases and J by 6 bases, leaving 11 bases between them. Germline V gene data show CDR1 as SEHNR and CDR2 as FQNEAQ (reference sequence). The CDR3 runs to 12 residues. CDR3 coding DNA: TGTGCCAGCACCGGGAACTCCGATACGCAGTATTTT. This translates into CASTGNSDTQYF.

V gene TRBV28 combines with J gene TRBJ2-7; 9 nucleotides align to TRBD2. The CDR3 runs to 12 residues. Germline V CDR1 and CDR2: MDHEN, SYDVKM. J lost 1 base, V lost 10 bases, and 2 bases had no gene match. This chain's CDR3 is CATLAGSYEQYF. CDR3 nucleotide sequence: TGTGCCACTCTAGCGGGGTCCTACGAGCAGTACTTC.

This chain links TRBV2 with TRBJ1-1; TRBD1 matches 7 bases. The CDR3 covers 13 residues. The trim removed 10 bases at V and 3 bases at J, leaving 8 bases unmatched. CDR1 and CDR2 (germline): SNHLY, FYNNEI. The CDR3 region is CAIQTGRDTEAFF. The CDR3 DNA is TGTGCCATCCAGACAGGGAGAGACACTGAAGCTTTCTTT.

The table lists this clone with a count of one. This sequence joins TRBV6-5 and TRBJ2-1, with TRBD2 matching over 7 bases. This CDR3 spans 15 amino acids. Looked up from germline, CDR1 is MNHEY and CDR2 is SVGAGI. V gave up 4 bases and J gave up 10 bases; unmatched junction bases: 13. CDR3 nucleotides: TGTGCCAGCAGTTTGATAGCGGGTTCACACGGGGAGCAGTTCTTC. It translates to CASSLIAGSHGEQFF.

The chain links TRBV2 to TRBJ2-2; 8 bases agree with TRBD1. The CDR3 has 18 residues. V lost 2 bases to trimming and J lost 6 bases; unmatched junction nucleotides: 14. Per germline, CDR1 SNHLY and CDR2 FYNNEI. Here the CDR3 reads CASSEPFGQGFEAGELFF. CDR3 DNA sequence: TGTGCCAGCAGTGAACCCTTCGGACAGGGTTTTGAGGCCGGGGAGCTGTTTTTT. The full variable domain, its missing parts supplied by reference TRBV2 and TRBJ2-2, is EPEVTQTPSHQVTQMGQEVILRCVPISNHLYFYWYRQILGQKVEFLVSFYNNEISEKSEIFDDQFSVERPDGSNFTLKIRSTKLEDSAMYFCASSEPFGQGFEAGELFFGEGSRLTVL.

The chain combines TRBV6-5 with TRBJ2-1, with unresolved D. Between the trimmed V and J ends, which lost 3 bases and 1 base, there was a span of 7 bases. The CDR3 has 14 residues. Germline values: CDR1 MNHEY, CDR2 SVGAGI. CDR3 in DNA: TGTGCCAGCAGTTATTTGACTTCCTACAATGAGCAGTTCTTC. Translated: CASSYLTSYNEQFF.

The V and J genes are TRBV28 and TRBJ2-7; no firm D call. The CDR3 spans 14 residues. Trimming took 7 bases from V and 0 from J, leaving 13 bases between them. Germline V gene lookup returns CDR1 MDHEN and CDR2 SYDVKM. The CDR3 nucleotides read TGTGCCAGCAAGCTCCAAACTACCTCCTACGAGCAGTACTTC. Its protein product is CASKLQTTSYEQYF.

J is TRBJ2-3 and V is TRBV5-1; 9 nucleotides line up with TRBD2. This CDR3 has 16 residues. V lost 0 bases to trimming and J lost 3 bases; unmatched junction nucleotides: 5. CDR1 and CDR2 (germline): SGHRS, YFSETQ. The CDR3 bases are TGCGCCAGCAGCTTGGGAGACCTAGCGGGGACAGATACGCAGTATTTT. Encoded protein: CASSLGDLAGTDTQYF.

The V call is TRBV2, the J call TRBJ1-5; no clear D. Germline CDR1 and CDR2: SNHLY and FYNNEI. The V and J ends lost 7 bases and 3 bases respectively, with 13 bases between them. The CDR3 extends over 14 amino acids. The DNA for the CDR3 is TGTGCCAGCACCACCGGGGAAGTCAATCAGCCCCAGCATTTT. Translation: CASTTGEVNQPQHF.

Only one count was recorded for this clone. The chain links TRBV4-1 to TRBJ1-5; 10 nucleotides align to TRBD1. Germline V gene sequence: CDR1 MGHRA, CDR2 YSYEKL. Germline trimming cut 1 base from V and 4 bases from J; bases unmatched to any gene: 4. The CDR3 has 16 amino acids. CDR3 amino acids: CASSQVRTGGNQPQHF. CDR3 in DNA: TGCGCCAGCAGCCAAGTGCGGACAGGGGGGAATCAGCCCCAGCATTTT.

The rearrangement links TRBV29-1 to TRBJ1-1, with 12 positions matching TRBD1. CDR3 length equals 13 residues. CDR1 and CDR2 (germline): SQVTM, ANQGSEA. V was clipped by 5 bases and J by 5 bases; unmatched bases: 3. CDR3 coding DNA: TGCAGCGTTTGGGACAGGGGGCGAACTGAAGCTTTCTTT. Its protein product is CSVWDRGRTEAFF.

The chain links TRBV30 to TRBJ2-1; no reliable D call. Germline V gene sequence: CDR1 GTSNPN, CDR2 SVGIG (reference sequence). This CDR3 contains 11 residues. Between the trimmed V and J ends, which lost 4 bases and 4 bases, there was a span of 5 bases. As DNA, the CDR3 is TGTGCCTGGAAAACTTACAATGAGCAGTTCTTC. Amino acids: CAWKTYNEQFF.

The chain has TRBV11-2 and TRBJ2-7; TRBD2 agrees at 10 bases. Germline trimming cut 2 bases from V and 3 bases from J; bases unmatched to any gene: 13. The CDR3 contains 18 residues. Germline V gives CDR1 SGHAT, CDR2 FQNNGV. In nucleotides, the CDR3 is TGTGCCAGCAGCTTATGGCAGCGCCCTAGCGGGGGAGGCTACGAGCAGTACTTC. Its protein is CASSLWQRPSGGGYEQYF.

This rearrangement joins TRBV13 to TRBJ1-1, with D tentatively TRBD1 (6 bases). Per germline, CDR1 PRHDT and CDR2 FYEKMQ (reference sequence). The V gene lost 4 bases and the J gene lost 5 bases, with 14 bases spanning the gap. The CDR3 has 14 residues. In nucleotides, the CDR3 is TGTGCCAGCAGCTATGACAGGACTGGTACTGAAGCTTTCTTT. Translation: CASSYDRTGTEAFF.

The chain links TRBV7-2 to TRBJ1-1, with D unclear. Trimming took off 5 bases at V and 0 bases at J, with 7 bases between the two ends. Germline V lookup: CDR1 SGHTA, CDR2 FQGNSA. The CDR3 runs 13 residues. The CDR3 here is CASSSGMNTEAFF. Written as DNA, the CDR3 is TGTGCCAGCAGCAGCGGGATGAACACTGAAGCTTTCTTT.

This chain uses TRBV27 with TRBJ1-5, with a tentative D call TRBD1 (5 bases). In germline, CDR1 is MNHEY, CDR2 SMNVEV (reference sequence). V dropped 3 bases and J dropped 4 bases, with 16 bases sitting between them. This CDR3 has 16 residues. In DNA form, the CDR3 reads TGTGCCAGCAGTTTGGGGGGGGGACTGCCGAATCAGCCCCAGCATTTT. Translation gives CASSLGGGLPNQPQHF.

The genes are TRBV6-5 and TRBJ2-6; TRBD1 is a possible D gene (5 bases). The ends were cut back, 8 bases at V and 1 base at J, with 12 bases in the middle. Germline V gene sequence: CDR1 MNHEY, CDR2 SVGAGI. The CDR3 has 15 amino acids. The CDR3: CASGAWGSGANVLTF. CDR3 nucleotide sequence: TGTGCCAGCGGGGCCTGGGGATCTGGGGCCAACGTCCTGACTTTC.

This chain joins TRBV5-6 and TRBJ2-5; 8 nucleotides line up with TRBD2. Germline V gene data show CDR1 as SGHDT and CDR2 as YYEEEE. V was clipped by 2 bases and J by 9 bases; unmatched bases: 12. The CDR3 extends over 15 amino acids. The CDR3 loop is CASSFGGPAGVSQYF. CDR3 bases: TGTGCCAGCAGCTTCGGGGGACCAGCGGGAGTATCCCAGTACTTC.

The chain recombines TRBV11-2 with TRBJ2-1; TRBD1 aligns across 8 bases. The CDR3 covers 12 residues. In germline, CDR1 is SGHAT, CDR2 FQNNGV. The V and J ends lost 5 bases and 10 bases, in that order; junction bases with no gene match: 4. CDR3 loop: CASSRDRFEQFF. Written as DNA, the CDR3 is TGTGCCAGCAGCAGGGACAGGTTCGAGCAGTTCTTC. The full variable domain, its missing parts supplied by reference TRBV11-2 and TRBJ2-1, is EAGVAQSPRYKIIEKRQSVAFWCNPISGHATLYWYQQILGQGPKLLIQFQNNGVVDDSQLPKDRFSAERLKGVDSTLKIQPAKLEDSAVYLCASSRDRFEQFFGPGTRLTVL.

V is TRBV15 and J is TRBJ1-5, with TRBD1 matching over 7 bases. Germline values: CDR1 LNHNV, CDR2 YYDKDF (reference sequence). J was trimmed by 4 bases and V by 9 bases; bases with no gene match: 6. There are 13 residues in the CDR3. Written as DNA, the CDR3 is TGTGCCACGTCGGGACAGAAGAATCAGCCCCAGCATTTT. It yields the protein CATSGQKNQPQHF.

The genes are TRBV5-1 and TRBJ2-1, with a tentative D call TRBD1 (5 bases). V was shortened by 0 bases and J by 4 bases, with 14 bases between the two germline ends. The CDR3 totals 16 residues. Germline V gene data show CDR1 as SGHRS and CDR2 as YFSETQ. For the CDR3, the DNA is TGCGCCAGCAGCTTGGTAGGGCAGGGTGGATACAATGAGCAGTTCTTC. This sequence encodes CASSLVGQGGYNEQFF.

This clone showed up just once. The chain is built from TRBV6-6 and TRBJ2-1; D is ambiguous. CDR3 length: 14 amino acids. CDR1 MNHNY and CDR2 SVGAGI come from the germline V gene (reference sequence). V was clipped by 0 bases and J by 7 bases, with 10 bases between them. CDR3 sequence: CASSYSVRVNEQFF. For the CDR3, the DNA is TGTGCCAGCAGTTACTCGGTACGCGTTAATGAGCAGTTCTTC.

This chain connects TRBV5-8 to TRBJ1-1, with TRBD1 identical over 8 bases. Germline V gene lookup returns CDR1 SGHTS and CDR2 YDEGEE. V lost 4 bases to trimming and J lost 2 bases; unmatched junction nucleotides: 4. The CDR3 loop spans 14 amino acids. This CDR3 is CASSVTGGNTEAFF. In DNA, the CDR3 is TGTGCCAGCAGCGTTACAGGGGGTAACACTGAAGCTTTCTTT. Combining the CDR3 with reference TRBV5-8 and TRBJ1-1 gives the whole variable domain EAGVTQSPTHLIKTRGQQATLRCSPISGHTSVYWYQQALGLGLQFLLWYDEGEERNRGNFPPRFSGRQFPNYSSELNVNALELEDSALYLCASSVTGGNTEAFFGQGTRLTVV.

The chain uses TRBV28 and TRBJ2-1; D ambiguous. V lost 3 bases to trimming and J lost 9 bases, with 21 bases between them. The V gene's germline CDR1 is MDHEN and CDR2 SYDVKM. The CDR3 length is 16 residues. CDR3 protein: CASSLALTPLNSEQFF. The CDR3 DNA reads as TGTGCCAGCAGTTTGGCCCTAACGCCGCTAAACAGTGAGCAGTTCTTC.

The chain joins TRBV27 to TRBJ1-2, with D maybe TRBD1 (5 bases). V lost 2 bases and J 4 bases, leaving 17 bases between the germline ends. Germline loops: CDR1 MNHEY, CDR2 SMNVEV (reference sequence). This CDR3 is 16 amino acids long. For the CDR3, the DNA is TGTGCCAGCAGTTTAGTTGCGGGGGGGGGTAGCTATGGCTACACCTTC. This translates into CASSLVAGGGSYGYTF.

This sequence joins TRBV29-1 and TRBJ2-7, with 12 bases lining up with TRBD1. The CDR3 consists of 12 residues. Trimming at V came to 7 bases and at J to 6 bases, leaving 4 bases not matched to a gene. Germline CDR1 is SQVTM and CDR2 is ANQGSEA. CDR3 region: CSAGTGGFEQYF. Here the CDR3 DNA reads TGCAGCGCGGGGACAGGGGGCTTCGAGCAGTACTTC.